These 29 T cell receptor beta chains originate from one sample sequenced in a study of blood T cells in healthy people across ages. Then a second PCR, running about 7 to 11 cycles, was carried out with a sample-barcoded 5' primer and a J-beta primer mix. MiXCR, applied by TCRdb to the 5' RACE reads, yields one record per CDR3 protein. The sample includes about a million distinct CDR3 sequences, under 50% seen only once; the top ten take 13%. Sequencing input: blood. The receptors originated from a young man in good health.

The CDR3 coding sequence is TGTGCCAGCAGTGCGCAAGCGGGGGGCGTCACAGATACGCAGTATTTT. Translating it yields CASSAQAGGVTDTQYF. V gene TRBV2 combines with J gene TRBJ2-3; the match to TRBD2 covers 9 bases. The germline V gene encodes CDR1 SNHLY and CDR2 FYNNEI. This CDR3 is built from 16 residues. J gave up 2 bases and V 4 bases, and 7 bases lay outside the gene matches.

As regards this clonotype: The CDR3 end shows no conserved phenylalanine or tryptophan, and so a read error is likely. The J gene is TRBJ2-5, the V gene TRBV5-8; the match to TRBD1 covers 8 bases. The tail of the sequence fits TRBJ2-7 better, so the J call may be wrong. Germline values: CDR1 SGHTS, CDR2 YDEGEE. The CDR3 covers 13 residues. The CDR3 here is CASSTRDRSEQYI. The DNA of the CDR3 is TGTGCCAGCAGCACCCGGGACAGGAGCGAGCAGTACATC.

V and J are TRBV20-1 and TRBJ1-6; tentatively, D is TRBD1 (6 bases). The CDR3 consists of 13 residues. Looked up from germline, CDR1 is DFQATT and CDR2 is SNEGSKA (reference sequence). V lost 5 bases and J lost 8, with 13 bases in between. This CDR3 is CSALRTADSPLHF. The CDR3 DNA reads TGCAGTGCTTTACGGACAGCAGATTCACCCCTCCACTTT.

The chain recombines TRBV29-1 with TRBJ1-2; perhaps TRBD1 as D (5 bases). Germline values: CDR1 SQVTM, CDR2 ANQGSEA. Between the trimmed V and J ends, which lost 5 bases and 8 bases, there was a span of 12 bases. There are 11 residues in the CDR3. The CDR3 spells CSVSAGEGYTF. The CDR3, as DNA: TGCAGCGTTTCTGCGGGGGAAGGCTACACCTTC.

V usage is TRBV20-1 and J usage is TRBJ1-2, with unresolved D. The CDR3 loop spans 14 amino acids. V lost 7 bases and J 4 bases, leaving 19 bases between the germline ends. Per the germline V gene, CDR1 is DFQATT and CDR2 is SNEGSKA (reference sequence). As DNA, the CDR3 is TGCAGTGTCCGCCGCCAGGCGGCGAGCTATGGCTACACCTTC. It codes for CSVRRQAASYGYTF.

The rearrangement links TRBV2 to TRBJ2-7, with a tentative D call TRBD2 (6 bases). Germline-derived CDR1 and CDR2 are SNHLY and FYNNEI. This CDR3 has 16 amino acids. Between the trimmed V and J ends, which lost 7 bases and 2 bases, there was a span of 21 bases. In DNA form, the CDR3 reads TGTGCCAGCACCAAACTCCCTAGCGACACAACCTACGAGCAGTACTTC. Its protein is CASTKLPSDTTYEQYF.

This clonotype was counted only a few times. The rearrangement links TRBV7-9 to TRBJ1-3; D uncertain. The ends were cut back, 1 base at V and 4 bases at J, with 8 bases in the middle. The CDR3 totals 14 residues. Germline CDR1 reads SEHNR; CDR2 reads FQNEAQ (reference sequence). In nucleotides, the CDR3 is TGTGCCAGCAGCTTAGAGGGAACCGGAAACACCATATATTTT. This sequence encodes CASSLEGTGNTIYF. Together with reference TRBV7-9 and TRBJ1-3, the CDR3 gives the full variable domain: DTGVSQNPRHKITKRGQNVTFRCDPISEHNRLYWYRQTLGQGPEFLTYFQNEAQLEKSRLLSDRFSAERPKGSFSTLEIQRTEQGDSAMYLCASSLEGTGNTIYFGEGSWLTVV.

There are many counts of this clonotype. The chain employs TRBV7-3 and TRBJ2-1; perhaps D is TRBD1 or TRBD2 (5 bases each). This CDR3 contains 15 residues. Germline CDR1 reads SGHTA; CDR2 reads FQGTGA. Trimming took off 1 base at V and 0 bases at J, with 7 bases between the two ends. CDR3 bases: TGTGCCAGCAGCTTAAAGGGGAGCTCCTACAATGAGCAGTTCTTC. This encodes CASSLKGSSYNEQFF. Full variable domain (remainder filled in from reference TRBV7-3 and TRBJ2-1): GAGVSQTPSNKVTEKGKYVELRCDPISGHTALYWYRQSLGQGPEFLIYFQGTGAADDSGLPNDRFFAVRPEGSVSTLKIQRTERGDSAVYLCASSLKGSSYNEQFFGPGTRLTVL.

The CDR3 protein is CASSLRTGGVDQPQHF. CDR3 in DNA: TGTGCCAGCAGTCTTCGGACAGGCGGGGTAGATCAGCCCCAGCATTTT. The chain uses TRBV12-3 or TRBV12-4 and TRBJ1-5; 7 nucleotides align to TRBD1. With 5 bases clipped from V and 5 bases from J, the junction kept 12 bases outside the gene matches. This CDR3 region has 16 residues.

The gene calls are TRBV4-2 and TRBJ2-3, with D possibly matching TRBD1 (6 bases). V lost 0 bases to trimming and J lost 2 bases, with 15 bases between them. CDR1 is LGHNA and CDR2 is YNFKEQ in the germline V gene. CDR3 size: 17 residues. The CDR3 sequence: CASSQDQGLPPTDTQYF. CDR3 coding DNA: TGTGCCAGCAGCCAAGATCAGGGGCTACCCCCCACAGATACGCAGTATTTT.

The rearrangement uses TRBV2 and TRBJ1-5, with TRBD1 matching 7 bases. The CDR3 has 14 amino acids. J lost 3 bases, V lost 4 bases, and 3 bases had no gene match. Per the germline V gene, CDR1 is SNHLY and CDR2 is FYNNEI. Here the CDR3 reads CASSVQGNNQPQHF. CDR3 sequence (DNA): TGTGCCAGCAGTGTACAGGGGAACAATCAGCCCCAGCATTTT.

This clonotype has just a few counts. V gene TRBV6-5 combines with J gene TRBJ2-7; 8 bases align to TRBD1. Trimming removed 0 bases from V and 4 bases from J; junction bases left unmatched: 11. The CDR3 sequence is 17 residues long. The germline V gene encodes CDR1 MNHEY and CDR2 SVGAGI. The CDR3 sequence is CASSYSGSTGVMYEQYF. The CDR3 DNA reads TGTGCCAGCAGTTACTCCGGATCGACAGGGGTGATGTACGAGCAGTACTTC.

The sample holds a few counts of this clonotype. This rearrangement joins TRBV7-3 to TRBJ2-6; no reliable D call. Trimming pared 3 bases from V and 2 bases from J, leaving 8 bases between. The CDR3 has 15 residues. The germline CDR1 and CDR2 sequences are SGHTA and FQGTGA. The CDR3 sequence: CASSFSGPGANVLTF. DNA for the CDR3: TGTGCCAGCAGCTTCAGTGGTCCTGGGGCCAACGTCCTGACTTTC.

The rearrangement uses TRBV6-2 or TRBV6-3 and TRBJ1-5, with D perhaps matching TRBD1 (6 bases). Germline V CDR1 and CDR2: MNHEY, SVGEGT. The V end lost 5 bases, the J end lost 1 base, and 15 bases lay between the germline ends. The CDR3 is 16 amino acids. The CDR3 loop is CASSRQAQLSNQPQHF. CDR3 coding DNA: TGTGCCAGCAGTCGACAGGCCCAACTCAGCAATCAGCCCCAGCATTTT.

This clonotype was detected only a few times. The V gene is TRBV4-1, the J gene TRBJ2-7, with a tentative D call TRBD1 (6 bases). V was shortened by 3 bases and J by 3 bases, with 18 bases between the two germline ends. This CDR3 contains 16 residues. Germline V lookup: CDR1 MGHRA, CDR2 YSYEKL. Written as DNA, the CDR3 is TGCGCCAGCAGCCAGTCCCCGAGCAGGGGTAACTACGAGCAGTACTTC. Translated: CASSQSPSRGNYEQYF.

The genes are TRBV4-3 and TRBJ2-7; TRBD1 is a possible D gene (6 bases). The CDR3 totals 14 residues. In germline, CDR1 is LGHNA, CDR2 YSLEER. Trimming cost V 1 base and J 3 bases, with 10 bases left between them. The CDR3 DNA reads as TGCGCCAGCAGCCAAGTGAGGGGGAACTACGAGCAGTACTTC. It translates to CASSQVRGNYEQYF.

The V call is TRBV6-1, the J call TRBJ1-6; TRBD1 might be the D (6 bases). V lost 5 bases to trimming and J lost 0 bases, with 20 bases between them. This CDR3 has 19 amino acids. The V gene's germline CDR1 is MNHNS and CDR2 SASEGT. Written as DNA, the CDR3 is TGTGCCAGCAGTCGAAACAGGGTATCCGCGAGCTCCTATAATTCACCCCTCCACTTT. It specifies CASSRNRVSASSYNSPLHF.

In this sample, this clonotype turned up a few times. This sequence joins TRBV6-2 or TRBV6-3 and TRBJ2-7; D may be TRBD1 (6 bases). V was cut by 2 bases and J by 0 bases, with 14 bases left in between. The CDR3 contains 16 residues. The germline gives CDR1 MNHEY, CDR2 SVGEGT. The CDR3 region has the DNA TGTGCCAGCAGTTACAGATGGGGGCTCAGCTCCTACGAGCAGTACTTC. This codes for CASSYRWGLSSYEQYF.

This sequence joins TRBV20-1 and TRBJ2-1; perhaps TRBD1 as D (6 bases). V was trimmed by 5 bases and J by 9 bases, leaving 20 bases between them. The CDR3 sequence is 14 residues long. Germline V gene lookup returns CDR1 DFQATT and CDR2 SNEGSKA (reference sequence). The CDR3 is CSAVPGQQGIEQFF. CDR3 in DNA: TGCAGTGCTGTACCGGGACAACAGGGCATTGAGCAGTTCTTC.

The chain uses TRBV20-1 and TRBJ2-7; 9 bases fit TRBD2. The CDR3 sequence is 14 residues long. With 3 bases clipped from V and 2 bases from J, the junction kept 5 bases outside the gene matches. CDR1 is DFQATT, CDR2 SNEGSKA, per germline (reference sequence). Written as DNA, the CDR3 is TGCAGTGCTAGTTTGGCTAGCGGGGCCTACGAGCAGTACTTC. As protein: CSASLASGAYEQYF.

The rearrangement joins TRBV6-1 to TRBJ2-4, with no clear D. V was cut by 6 bases and J by 13 bases, with 25 bases left in between. Per the germline V gene, CDR1 is MNHNS and CDR2 is SASEGT. The CDR3 consists of 15 residues. The CDR3 spells CASSSVQRSFDEQYF. The DNA for the CDR3 is TGTGCCAGCAGCTCCGTACAGAGATCTTTCGATGAGCAGTACTTC.

The CDR3 bases are TGCAGCGTCCTGGACAGGGGGCTTGCCGGGGAGCTGTTTTTT. It is translated as CSVLDRGLAGELFF. The chain combines TRBV29-1 with TRBJ2-2; TRBD1 aligns across 11 bases. The CDR3 is 14 amino acids. Germline V gives CDR1 SQVTM, CDR2 ANQGSEA. V was pared by 6 bases and J by 6 bases, with 6 bases of the junction left unmatched.

This sequence joins TRBV28 and TRBJ2-7; 8 bases agree with TRBD2. The V and J ends lost 4 bases and 2 bases, in that order; junction bases with no gene match: 7. Germline CDR1 MDHEN, CDR2 SYDVKM. This CDR3 spans 15 amino acids. The CDR3 loop reads CASSSATLAAYEQYF. In DNA form, the CDR3 reads TGTGCCAGCAGTTCCGCCACACTAGCGGCCTACGAGCAGTACTTC. The full variable domain, its missing parts supplied by reference TRBV28 and TRBJ2-7, is DVKVTQSSRYLVKRTGEKVFLECVQDMDHENMFWYRQDPGLGLRLIYFSYDVKMKEKGDIPEGYSVSREKKERFSLILESASTNQTSMYLCASSSATLAAYEQYFGPGTRLTVT.

This clonotype was observed a handful of times. The chain has TRBV7-2 and TRBJ1-6, with D possibly matching TRBD1 (6 bases). This CDR3 has 17 residues. Germline V gene sequence: CDR1 SGHTA, CDR2 FQGNSA. Trimming stripped 5 bases from V and 0 bases from J, with 14 bases between. The CDR3 here is CASSRLGQSSYNSPLHF. Here the CDR3 DNA reads TGTGCCAGCAGCCGATTGGGACAAAGCTCCTATAATTCACCCCTCCACTTT.

CDR3 nucleotide sequence: TGTGCCAGCAGTTTAGTGAGGCATACGCAGTATTTT. It codes for CASSLVRHTQYF. V and J are TRBV28 and TRBJ2-3; no reliable D call. The V and J ends lost 2 bases and 7 bases respectively, with 7 bases between them. Germline V gene lookup returns CDR1 MDHEN and CDR2 SYDVKM. The CDR3 extends over 12 amino acids.

Comment on this clonotype: Compared with germline, one end of the junction differs, possibly owing to a read error. The chain uses TRBV4-3 and TRBJ1-2; D remains ambiguous. Germline V gene sequence: CDR1 LGHNA, CDR2 YSLEER. This CDR3 has 16 amino acids. In nucleotides, the CDR3 is TGCGTCAGCAGCCCAGATATTAGGGAGGCCCTCGGGGGCTACACCTTC. It codes for CVSSPDIREALGGYTF.

This chain joins TRBV6-5 and TRBJ2-1; D is perhaps TRBD1 (5 bases). V lost 3 bases to trimming and J lost 12 bases, with 9 bases between them. Germline V CDR1 and CDR2: MNHEY, SVGAGI. The CDR3 contains 11 residues. The CDR3 reads CASSYRGSQFF. As DNA, the CDR3 is TGTGCCAGCAGTTATAGGGGATCGCAGTTCTTC.

The rearrangement joins TRBV6-5 to TRBJ2-7; 9 bases align to TRBD2. This CDR3 is built from 15 residues. The germline V gene encodes CDR1 MNHEY and CDR2 SVGAGI. V shed 8 bases and J 0 bases; nucleotides not matched to a gene: 8. The chain's CDR3 is CASGRSGGNSYEQYF. In DNA, the CDR3 is TGTGCCAGCGGTCGGAGCGGGGGGAACTCCTACGAGCAGTACTTC.

V usage is TRBV28 and J usage is TRBJ2-7, with TRBD1 matching 10 bases. The CDR3 sequence is 16 residues long. V shed 6 bases, J shed 12 bases, and the junction held 20 bases outside the gene matches. Germline V gene data show CDR1 as MDHEN and CDR2 as SYDVKM. The CDR3 DNA reads TGTGCCAGCAGCCTACTCTCCGGGACAGGGGAACCAAGACGGTACTTC. This encodes CASSLLSGTGEPRRYF.